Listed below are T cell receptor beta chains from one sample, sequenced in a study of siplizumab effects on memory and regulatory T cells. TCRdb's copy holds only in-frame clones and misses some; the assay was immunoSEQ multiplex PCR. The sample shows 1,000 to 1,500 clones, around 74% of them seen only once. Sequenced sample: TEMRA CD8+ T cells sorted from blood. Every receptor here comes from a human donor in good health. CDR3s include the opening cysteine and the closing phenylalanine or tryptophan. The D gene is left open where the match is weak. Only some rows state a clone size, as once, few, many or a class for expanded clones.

cdr3_aa: CASSELGQGMDEKLFF
cdr3_nt: TGTGCCAGCAGTGAACTGGGACAGGGAATGGATGAAAAACTGTTTTTT
v_call: TRBV2
j_call: TRBJ1-4
d_call: TRBD1
clone_size: medium-sized

cdr3_aa: CASIKRSIPGLAYEQYF
cdr3_nt: TGTGCCAGCATCAAACGGTCCATACCGGGACTAGCCTACGAGCAGTACTTC
v_call: TRBV27
j_call: TRBJ2-7
d_call: TRBD2
clone_size: NA

cdr3_aa: CASSEGQGAIYGYTF
cdr3_nt: TGTGCCAGTAGTGAGGGACAGGGGGCTATCTATGGCTACACCTTC
v_call: TRBV19
j_call: TRBJ1-2
d_call: TRBD1
clone_size: once

cdr3_aa: CASSPGLYNEQFF
cdr3_nt: TGTGCCAGCAGTCCAGGACTGTACAATGAGCAGTTCTTC
v_call: TRBV27
j_call: TRBJ2-1
d_call: NA
clone_size: once

cdr3_aa: CASSQENRELIGEQYF
cdr3_nt: TGCGCCAGCAGCCAAGAGAACCGGGAACTTATAGGGGAGCAGTACTTC
v_call: TRBV4-1
j_call: TRBJ2-7
d_call: NA
clone_size: NA

cdr3_aa: CASSQERGSYNEQFF
cdr3_nt: TGTGCCAGCAGCCAAGAAAGGGGTTCCTACAATGAGCAGTTCTTC
v_call: TRBV5-4
j_call: TRBJ2-1
d_call: NA
clone_size: few

cdr3_aa: CASSSTGPLPQHF
cdr3_nt: TGTGCCAGCAGTTCCACAGGGCCGCTGCCCCAGCATTTT
v_call: TRBV27
j_call: TRBJ1-5
d_call: NA
clone_size: NA

cdr3_aa: CASSSAGANYGYTF
cdr3_nt: TGTGCCAGCAGCTCCGCGGGAGCTAACTATGGCTACACCTTC
v_call: TRBV7-9
j_call: TRBJ1-2
d_call: NA
clone_size: medium-sized

cdr3_aa: CASNPLGGAGTDTQYF
cdr3_nt: TGTGCCAGCAATCCCCTAGGGGGCGCCGGCACAGATACGCAGTATTTT
v_call: TRBV27
j_call: TRBJ2-3
d_call: TRBD1
clone_size: NA

cdr3_aa: CASSLVFYEQYF
cdr3_nt: TGTGCCAGCAGCTTAGTGTTCTACGAGCAGTACTTC
v_call: TRBV12-2
j_call: TRBJ2-7
d_call: NA
clone_size: few

cdr3_aa: CASSPSIILQETQYF
cdr3_nt: TGTGCCAGCAGCCCCTCTATAATCTTACAAGAGACCCAGTACTTC
v_call: TRBV7-9
j_call: TRBJ2-5
d_call: NA
clone_size: NA

cdr3_aa: CASSLFQGTEAFF
cdr3_nt: TGTGCCAGCAGTTTATTCCAGGGTACTGAAGCTTTCTTT
v_call: TRBV27
j_call: TRBJ1-1
d_call: NA
clone_size: NA

cdr3_aa: CASSEDYTGELFF
cdr3_nt: TGTGCCAGCAGTGAGGACTACACCGGGGAGCTGTTTTTT
v_call: TRBV6-4
j_call: TRBJ2-2
d_call: NA
clone_size: NA

cdr3_aa: CASRGLLVNTEAFF
cdr3_nt: TGCGCCAGCAGAGGTCTACTTGTGAACACTGAAGCTTTCTTT
v_call: TRBV4-1
j_call: TRBJ1-1
d_call: NA
clone_size: NA

cdr3_aa: CASSLVFYEQYF
cdr3_nt: TGTGCCAGCAGCTTAGTGTTCTACGAGCAGTACTTC
v_call: TRBV7-3
j_call: TRBJ2-7
d_call: NA
clone_size: NA

cdr3_aa: CASGDGTEAFF
cdr3_nt: TGTGCCAGCGGTGACGGGACTGAAGCTTTCTTT
v_call: TRBV16
j_call: TRBJ1-1
d_call: NA
clone_size: NA

cdr3_aa: CASGGTTASYEQYF
cdr3_nt: TGTGCCAGCGGGGGGACAACCGCATCCTACGAGCAGTACTTC
v_call: TRBV14
j_call: TRBJ2-7
d_call: NA
clone_size: NA

cdr3_aa: CASSPLGREGEQFF
cdr3_nt: TGTGCTAGCAGTCCGCTGGGGAGGGAGGGTGAGCAGTTCTTC
v_call: TRBV7-2
j_call: TRBJ2-1
d_call: TRBD2
clone_size: NA

cdr3_aa: CATSRAGQDGANVLTF
cdr3_nt: TGTGCCACCAGCAGAGCTGGACAGGATGGGGCCAACGTCCTGACTTTC
v_call: TRBV15
j_call: TRBJ2-6
d_call: TRBD1
clone_size: NA

cdr3_aa: CASSFTAGRTGELFF
cdr3_nt: TGTGCCAGCAGCTTCACAGCGGGACGCACCGGGGAGCTGTTTTTT
v_call: TRBV7-2
j_call: TRBJ2-2
d_call: TRBD2
clone_size: NA

cdr3_aa: CASSWGRAYNEQFF
cdr3_nt: TGTGCCAGCAGTTGGGGGAGGGCCTACAATGAGCAGTTCTTC
v_call: TRBV6-5
j_call: TRBJ2-1
d_call: TRBD2
clone_size: NA

cdr3_aa: CASSFLAGVADTQYF
cdr3_nt: TGTGCCAGCAGCTTTCTAGCGGGAGTGGCAGATACGCAGTATTTT
v_call: TRBV7-2
j_call: TRBJ2-3
d_call: TRBD2
clone_size: NA

cdr3_aa: CASSQWGGGTTEAFF
cdr3_nt: TGTGCCAGCAGTCAATGGGGGGGTGGAACCACTGAAGCTTTCTTT
v_call: TRBV5-6
j_call: TRBJ1-1
d_call: NA
clone_size: NA

cdr3_aa: CSVEVSRRAFF
cdr3_nt: TGCAGCGTTGAAGTATCCCGTAGAGCTTTCTTT
v_call: TRBV29-1
j_call: TRBJ1-1
d_call: NA
clone_size: NA